Listed below are T cell receptor beta chains from one sample, sequenced in a study of blood T cell repertoires in COVID-19. Profiling relied on immunoSEQ multiplex PCR, and the TCRdb table lists in-frame clones only, not all of them. The table includes about 440,000 clones, less than 95% detected once. What was sequenced was PBMCs or T cells enriched from blood (not recorded which). Receptor source: a young man who had recovered from COVID-19. The CDR3 runs from the conserved cysteine through the conserved F or W. D genes are given only for firm matches. Not every row has a clone size; where given, it reads once, few, many or a size class.

abundance	v_gene	j_gene	d_gene	CDR3aa	CDR3nt
.	TRBV18	TRBJ1-1	.	CASCDSLNTEAFF	TGTGCCAGCTGCGACAGTCTTAACACTGAAGCTTTCTTT
.	TRBV10-2	TRBJ1-1	.	CASRWEEGQAFF	TGCGCCAGCAGATGGGAGGAGGGACAAGCTTTCTTT
.	TRBV15	TRBJ1-2	.	CATSRDGVTGDGYTF	TGTGCCACCAGCAGAGATGGAGTGACCGGGGATGGCTACACCTTC
.	TRBV5-1	TRBJ2-6	TRBD2	CASSWAGVSGANVLTF	TGCGCCAGCAGCTGGGCGGGAGTATCTGGGGCCAACGTCCTGACTTTC
.	TRBV7-3	TRBJ2-1	.	CASSMTSSYNEQFF	TGTGCCAGCAGCATGACAAGCTCCTACAATGAGCAGTTCTTC
.	TRBV3-1/TRBV3-2	TRBJ2-1	.	CASSQGAGLGEQFF	TGTGCCAGCAGCCAAGGGGCAGGTCTCGGTGAGCAGTTCTTC
.	TRBV5-3	TRBJ1-1	.	CARSWWDSSKMNTEAFF	TGTGCCAGAAGCTGGTGGGACTCCAGTAAAATGAACACTGAAGCTTTCTTT
.	TRBV10-1	TRBJ2-7	TRBD2	CASSEGLAEASYEQYF	TGCGCCAGCAGTGAGGGACTAGCGGAGGCCTCCTACGAGCAGTACTTC
once	TRBV19	TRBJ1-5	.	CASSIFEGQPQHF	TGTGCCAGTAGTATCTTCGAGGGCCAGCCCCAGCATTTT
.	TRBV27	TRBJ1-1	TRBD1	CASSPDRDNTEAFF	TGTGCCAGCAGTCCAGACAGGGACAACACTGAAGCTTTCTTT
.	TRBV27	TRBJ1-1	TRBD1	CASSFAPLEGTGGTEAFF	TGTGCCAGCAGTTTCGCCCCTTTGGAAGGGACAGGTGGCACTGAAGCTTTCTTT
.	TRBV10-3	TRBJ2-7	TRBD1	CAISPGTEGYEQYF	TGTGCCATCAGCCCCGGGACAGAAGGCTACGAGCAGTACTTC
.	TRBV18	TRBJ1-2	TRBD1	CASSPSQGADGYTF	TGTGCCAGCTCACCATCTCAGGGGGCCGATGGCTACACCTTC
.	TRBV5-1	TRBJ1-6	.	CASSLAGAPNSPLHF	TGCGCCAGCAGCTTGGCAGGGGCCCCTAATTCACCCCTCCACTTT
.	TRBV19	TRBJ1-2	.	CAPRGRFWGQRNGYTF	TGTGCCCCCCGGGGAAGATTCTGGGGGCAAAGGAACGGCTACACCTTC
.	TRBV25-1	TRBJ2-1	TRBD2	CASSPGLATNEQFF	TGTGCCAGCAGCCCGGGACTAGCGACGAATGAGCAGTTCTTC
.	TRBV3-1/TRBV3-2	TRBJ1-3	TRBD1	CASSQSPGTGWDTIYF	TGTGCCAGCAGCCAAAGCCCCGGGACAGGGTGGGACACCATATATTTT
.	TRBV27	TRBJ2-1	TRBD2	CASRRSGGALFF	TGTGCCAGCAGAAGGAGCGGGGGGGCCCTGTTCTTC
.	TRBV5-5	TRBJ2-7	.	CASSPTSSYEQYF	TGTGCCAGCAGTCCGACTAGTTCCTACGAGCAGTACTTC
few	TRBV2	TRBJ1-1	.	CASTGTGLGADTEAFF	TGTGCCAGCACTGGCACAGGGTTAGGTGCGGACACTGAAGCTTTCTTT
once	TRBV11-3	TRBJ2-2	TRBD2	CASSPTSGTIGELFF	TGTGCCAGCAGCCCGACTAGCGGGACGATCGGGGAGCTGTTTTTT
once	TRBV27	TRBJ2-2	TRBD2	CASRAGDGTGELFF	TGTGCCAGCAGAGCGGGGGACGGCACCGGGGAGCTGTTTTTT
.	TRBV5-1	TRBJ1-1	TRBD1	CASSGTGTMNTEAFF	TGCGCCAGCAGCGGGACAGGAACCATGAACACTGAAGCTTTCTTT
.	TRBV5-4	TRBJ1-2	TRBD1	CASSLQQGARGYTF	TGTGCCAGCAGCTTACAACAGGGGGCACGGGGCTACACCTTC
.	TRBV5-6	TRBJ2-7	TRBD2	CASSLSAGLSSYEQYF	TGTGCCAGCAGCTTGTCAGCGGGGCTTAGCTCCTACGAGCAGTACTTC
.	TRBV19	TRBJ2-2	TRBD2	CASRKAGTTPNGELFF	TGTGCCAGTAGAAAAGCGGGGACGACCCCAAACGGGGAGCTGTTTTTT